This T cell receptor beta chain was profiled in a study of cytomegalovirus exposure and HLA in healthy donors. It was with 60 Vbeta and 13 Jbeta primers that the PCR ran. Sequencing used immunoSEQ multiplex PCR; TCRdb keeps in-frame clones, though not all of them. The sample lists 150,000 or so clones, around 80% occurring once. The sequenced sample was PBMCs. The sequence derives from a female donor in good health and CMV-seronegative.

The CDR3 sequence: CASTGAGQENSPLHF. The CDR3 DNA is TGTGCCAGCACGGGAGCGGGACAGGAGAATTCACCCCTCCACTTT. The chain combines TRBV28 with TRBJ1-6; 8 bases match TRBD1. Germline CDR1 is MDHEN and CDR2 is SYDVKM. The CDR3 has 15 residues. With 7 bases clipped from V and 7 bases from J, the junction kept 9 bases outside the gene matches.